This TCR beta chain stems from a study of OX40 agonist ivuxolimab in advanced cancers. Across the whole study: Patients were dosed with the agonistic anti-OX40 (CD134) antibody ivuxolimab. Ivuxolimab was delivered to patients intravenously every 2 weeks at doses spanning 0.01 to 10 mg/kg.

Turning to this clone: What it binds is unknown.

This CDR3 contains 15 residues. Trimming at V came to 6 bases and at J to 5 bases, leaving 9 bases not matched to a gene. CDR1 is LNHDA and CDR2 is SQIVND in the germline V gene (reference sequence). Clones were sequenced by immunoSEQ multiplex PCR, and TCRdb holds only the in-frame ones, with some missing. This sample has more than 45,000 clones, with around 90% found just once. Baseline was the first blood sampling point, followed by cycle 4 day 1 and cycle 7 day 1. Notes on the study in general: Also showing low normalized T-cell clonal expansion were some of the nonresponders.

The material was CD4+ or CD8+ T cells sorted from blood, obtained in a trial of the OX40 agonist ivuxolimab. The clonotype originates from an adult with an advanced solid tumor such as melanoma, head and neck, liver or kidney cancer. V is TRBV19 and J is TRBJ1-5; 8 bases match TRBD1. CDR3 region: CASRDRDLGYQPQHF. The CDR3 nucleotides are TGTGCCAGTAGGGACAGGGATCTAGGGTATCAGCCCCAGCATTTT.